This TCR beta chain is from a study of OX40 agonist ivuxolimab in advanced cancers. Germline CDR1 and CDR2: SGHDN and FVKESK. Deletions cut 1 base from V and 5 bases from J, with 11 bases between. The CDR3 is made up of 14 amino acids. Profiling relied on immunoSEQ multiplex PCR, and the TCRdb table lists in-frame clones only, not all of them. This repertoire shows 52,000 or so clones, approximately 87% found once; its top ten account for about 3%. Source: CD4+ or CD8+ T cells sorted from blood, taken in a trial of the OX40 agonist ivuxolimab. This TCR was sampled from an adult with an advanced solid tumor such as melanoma, head and neck, liver or kidney cancer. The rearrangement uses TRBV14 and TRBJ2-5; a weak D match, TRBD2 (6 bases). This CDR3 reads CASSQVAGRETQYF. CDR3 sequence (DNA): TGTGCCAGCAGCCAAGTCGCAGGGAGGGAGACCCAGTACTTC.